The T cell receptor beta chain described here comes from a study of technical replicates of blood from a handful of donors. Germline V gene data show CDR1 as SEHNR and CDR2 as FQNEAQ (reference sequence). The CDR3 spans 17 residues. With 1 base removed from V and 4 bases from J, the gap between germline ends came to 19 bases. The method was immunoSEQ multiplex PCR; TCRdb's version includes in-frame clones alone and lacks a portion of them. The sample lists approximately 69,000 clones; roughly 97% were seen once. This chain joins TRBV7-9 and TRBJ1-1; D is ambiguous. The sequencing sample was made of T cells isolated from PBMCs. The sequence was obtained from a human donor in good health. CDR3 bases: TGTGCCAGCAGCTTAGGACGGGCAGCTAGTGGAGGCACTGAAGCTTTCTTT. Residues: CASSLGRAASGGTEAFF.